The 23 T cell receptor beta chains in this list originate from one sample, sequenced in a study of identical twins (dated by TCRdb to about 2016). Library prep was done by 5' RACE. Sequencing was carried out with an Illumina HiSeq 2000. TCRdb passed the public sequencing reads through fastp at Q25 and MiXCR, retaining productive beta sequences. CDR3 protein sequences are deduplicated, and each keeps its most common genes and DNA. The sample includes under 300,000 distinct CDR3 sequences, with about 14% observed a single time. The ten largest clones take up under 9.5% of the sample. The sequenced material came from memory (CD45RO+) T cells sorted from blood. The sample's cell subset or site label, decoded: CD45RO+ enriched T cells. These receptor sequences come from a woman between 18 and 30 years old in good health.

This clonotype was seen many times. The chain has TRBV20-1 and TRBJ1-1, with D possibly matching TRBD1 (6 bases). This CDR3 has 14 amino acids. Per the germline V gene, CDR1 is DFQATT and CDR2 is SNEGSKA (reference sequence). V shed 1 base and J shed 3 bases, with 12 bases lying between them. The chain's CDR3 is CSARGWEGDTEAFF. The CDR3 nucleotides are TGCAGTGCTAGAGGATGGGAGGGGGACACTGAAGCTTTCTTT.

The rearrangement joins TRBV20-1 to TRBJ2-3; 8 positions agree with TRBD1. The CDR3 length is 14 residues. Per germline, CDR1 DFQATT and CDR2 SNEGSKA (reference sequence). Germline trimming cut 6 bases from V and 2 bases from J; bases unmatched to any gene: 7. CDR3 in amino acids: CSAKQGGNTDTQYF. Written as DNA, the CDR3 is TGCAGTGCCAAACAGGGGGGCAACACAGATACGCAGTATTTT.

This sequence joins TRBV7-2 and TRBJ1-1; D is undetermined. The V gene's germline CDR1 is SGHTA and CDR2 FQGNSA. The CDR3 has 14 residues. Trimming took 3 bases from V and 1 from J, leaving 9 bases between them. The CDR3 loop is CASSFPRQNTEAFF. CDR3 DNA: TGTGCCAGCAGCTTTCCCCGTCAGAACACTGAAGCTTTCTTT.

This clonotype turned up a few times. The chain uses TRBV15 and TRBJ2-3; D is unresolved. V lost 2 bases, J lost 5 bases, and 8 bases lay in between. This CDR3 spans 13 amino acids. Germline V gene lookup returns CDR1 LNHNV and CDR2 YYDKDF (reference sequence). CDR3 DNA sequence: TGTGCCACCAGCAGAAGTAGGCGAGATACGCAGTATTTT. Amino acids: CATSRSRRDTQYF.

V gene TRBV27 combines with J gene TRBJ2-5; TRBD2 agrees at 10 bases. There are 13 residues in the CDR3. J was trimmed by 7 bases and V by 6 bases; bases with no gene match: 5. CDR1 MNHEY and CDR2 SMNVEV come from the germline V gene (reference sequence). This CDR3 is CASRVAGGGTQYF. The CDR3, as DNA: TGTGCCAGCAGGGTAGCGGGAGGCGGGACCCAGTACTTC.

The gene calls are TRBV5-1 and TRBJ1-1; TRBD1 agrees at 10 bases. The CDR3 is made up of 17 amino acids. After removal of 3 bases from V and 4 bases from J, the junction contained 12 bases not matched to a gene. CDR1 is SGHRS, CDR2 YFSETQ, per germline. The CDR3: CASSSDRGLFVGTEAFF. CDR3 DNA sequence: TGCGCCAGCAGCTCCGACAGGGGGCTCTTCGTGGGCACTGAAGCTTTCTTT.

Only a few counts were recorded for this clonotype. The CDR3 DNA sequence: TGTGCCAGCAGCGTAGGGCTAGGAGAAGAGACCCAGTACTTC. Protein sequence: CASSVGLGEETQYF. The chain joins TRBV9 to TRBJ2-5; D unclear. Trimming took 0 bases from V and 3 from J, leaving 9 bases between them. The CDR3 totals 14 residues. The germline CDR1 and CDR2 sequences are SGDLS and YYNGEE.

In this sample, this clonotype turned up many times. The CDR3 DNA follows: TGTGCCAGCAGTCAAATGGGAGATACGCAGTATTTT. Protein product: CASSQMGDTQYF. J is TRBJ2-3 and V is TRBV6-5; D unresolved. The CDR3 is made up of 12 amino acids. Germline CDR1 MNHEY, CDR2 SVGAGI. The germline V and J ends were trimmed by 5 bases and 5 bases, with 8 bases remaining between them.

J is TRBJ2-2 and V is TRBV14; 11 bases match TRBD2. CDR3 length: 20 residues. Per germline, CDR1 SGHDN and CDR2 FVKESK. With V trimmed by 4 bases and J by 5 bases, 18 bases remained unmatched. The CDR3 DNA sequence: TGTGCCAGCAGCCTTCATCACCGACTAGCGGGACCCTCCGGTACCGGGGAGCTGTTTTTT. Protein product: CASSLHHRLAGPSGTGELFF.

The sample holds a few counts of this clonotype. J is TRBJ1-2 and V is TRBV12-3 or TRBV12-4; 10 bases line up with TRBD1. The V and J ends lost 5 bases and 8 bases, in that order; junction bases with no gene match: 5. The CDR3 spans 13 residues. CDR3 DNA: TGTGCCAGCAGTAAGGGACAGGGGTTCGGCTACACCTTC. Translated, it gives CASSKGQGFGYTF.

This clonotype has a handful of counts. CDR3 sequence: CASSLGQGDVVEQYF. Here the CDR3 DNA reads TGTGCCAGCAGCCTAGGACAGGGGGATGTGGTCGAGCAGTACTTC. The V gene is TRBV7-9, the J gene TRBJ2-7; 10 bases line up with TRBD1. The germline V gene has CDR1 SEHNR and CDR2 FQNEAQ (reference sequence). V dropped 5 bases and J dropped 6; count of bases not matched to a gene: 10. The CDR3 contains 15 residues. The complete variable domain, with remaining parts taken from reference TRBV7-9 and TRBJ2-7, reads DTGVSQNPRHKITKRGQNVTFRCDPISEHNRLYWYRQTLGQGPEFLTYFQNEAQLEKSRLLSDRFSAERPKGSFSTLEIQRTEQGDSAMYLCASSLGQGDVVEQYFGPGTRLTVT.

This chain connects TRBV5-5 to TRBJ2-5; possibly TRBD2 for D (5 bases). The germline CDR1 and CDR2 sequences are SGHKS and YYEKEE (reference sequence). The germline V and J ends were trimmed by 4 bases and 5 bases, with 12 bases remaining between them. The CDR3 spans 13 residues. The CDR3 loop is CASSPPPGETQYF. The CDR3 DNA reads as TGTGCCAGCAGCCCGCCGCCGGGGGAGACCCAGTACTTC.

There are a few counts of this clonotype. This chain uses TRBV29-1 with TRBJ2-7; D unresolved. Germline-derived CDR1 and CDR2 are SQVTM and ANQGSEA. Between the trimmed V and J ends, which lost 0 bases and 2 bases, there was a span of 8 bases. The CDR3 runs 13 residues. Written as DNA, the CDR3 is TGCAGCGTTGAAGAGCCAGTAACCTACGAGCAGTACTTC. As protein: CSVEEPVTYEQYF.

The rearrangement links TRBV5-1 to TRBJ2-1; D unclear. The CDR3 covers 13 residues. V was shortened by 0 bases and J by 6 bases, with 7 bases between the two germline ends. The V gene's germline CDR1 is SGHRS and CDR2 YFSETQ. CDR3 loop: CASSLAMGNEQFF. The DNA of the CDR3 is TGCGCCAGCAGCTTGGCCATGGGCAATGAGCAGTTCTTC.

Many counts were recorded for this clonotype. The chain recombines TRBV4-3 with TRBJ2-3; a possible D gene is TRBD2 (6 bases). CDR3 length: 15 residues. Germline V CDR1 and CDR2: LGHNA, YSLEER. Deletions cut 0 bases from V and 4 bases from J, with 11 bases between. Here the CDR3 reads CASSQDGRISDTQYF. The DNA for the CDR3 is TGCGCCAGCAGCCAAGATGGGAGGATCTCAGATACGCAGTATTTT.

This sequence joins TRBV5-8 and TRBJ2-7; 9 bases agree with TRBD1. V gave up 4 bases and J gave up 8 bases; unmatched junction bases: 4. The CDR3 runs to 12 residues. From germline, CDR1 is SGHTS and CDR2 YDEGEE. The CDR3, as DNA: TGTGCCAGCAGCCCTGGACAGGGGAAGCAGTACTTC. Translation gives CASSPGQGKQYF.

The chain uses TRBV3-1 and TRBJ2-5, with D hard to call. Between the trimmed V and J ends, which lost 1 base and 7 bases, there was a span of 10 bases. The germline V gene encodes CDR1 LGHDT and CDR2 YNNKEL (reference sequence). CDR3 length equals 13 residues. The CDR3 spells CASSQVVRPTQYF. The CDR3 DNA reads as TGTGCCAGCAGCCAAGTGGTTCGCCCGACCCAGTACTTC.

The rearrangement joins TRBV18 to TRBJ2-5, with D unclear. The CDR3 has 12 amino acids. Looked up from germline, CDR1 is KGHSH and CDR2 is LQKENI. The V gene lost 8 bases and the J gene lost 5 bases, with 12 bases spanning the gap. The CDR3 DNA is TGTGCCAGCCGAATCACCGTTGAGACCCAGTACTTC. Translated: CASRITVETQYF.

This sequence joins TRBV3-1 and TRBJ2-2; 8 bases are a match to TRBD1. V trimming: 4 bases; J trimming: 5 bases; junction bases outside the gene matches: 6. CDR3 length equals 15 residues. The V gene's germline CDR1 is LGHDT and CDR2 YNNKEL (reference sequence). The DNA for the CDR3 is TGTGCCAGCAGCCTCTTCGACAGGGGTACCGGGGAGCTGTTTTTT. Translating it yields CASSLFDRGTGELFF.

The J gene is TRBJ2-3, the V gene TRBV5-1; possibly TRBD1 or TRBD2 for D (5 bases each). Germline-derived CDR1 and CDR2 are SGHRS and YFSETQ. V lost 4 bases to trimming and J lost 2 bases, with 8 bases between them. The CDR3 runs 13 residues. Here the CDR3 DNA reads TGCGCCAGCAGCGGGGACCACACAGATACGCAGTATTTT. It translates to CASSGDHTDTQYF.

This clonotype was seen a handful of times. As DNA, the CDR3 is TGTGCCAGCAGCCAACTTTCGGCGGGGGGCACAGATACGCAGTATTTT. Amino acids: CASSQLSAGGTDTQYF. The V call is TRBV4-2, the J call TRBJ2-3; 7 positions agree with TRBD2. Germline CDR1 reads LGHNA; CDR2 reads YNFKEQ. Germline trimming cut 2 bases from V and 1 base from J; bases unmatched to any gene: 6. This CDR3 is built from 16 residues.

This clonotype showed up just a few times. This sequence joins TRBV9 and TRBJ2-5; D is unresolved. Germline loops: CDR1 SGDLS, CDR2 YYNGEE. The CDR3 loop spans 13 amino acids. Trimming cost V 0 bases and J 3 bases, with 6 bases left between them. The CDR3 protein is CASSVGQEETQYF. The CDR3 region has the DNA TGTGCCAGCAGCGTAGGTCAGGAAGAGACCCAGTACTTC.

The chain links TRBV6-1 to TRBJ2-7; 15 nucleotides match TRBD2. The J segment lost 7 bases and the V segment lost 5 bases, leaving 3 bases of the junction unmatched. This CDR3 comprises 14 residues. CDR1 and CDR2 from the germline V gene are MNHNS and SASEGT. CDR3 nucleotides: TGTGCCAGCAGTATCGGGACTAGCGGGAGGGAGCAGTACTTC. It codes for CASSIGTSGREQYF.